This T cell receptor beta chain was captured in a study of shared clonotypes between healthy human individuals. Across the whole study: Donors had three CD4 naive, three CD4 memory, two CD8 naive and one CD8 memory plate apiece.

Repertoires were generated with immunoSEQ multiplex PCR, while TCRdb's copy carries only in-frame clones and drops some. The table has about 1.5 million clones, 95% to 99% seen once. The CDR3 runs to 13 residues. Germline lookup yields CDR1 MRHNA and CDR2 SNTAGT. V was trimmed by 5 bases and J by 0 bases, leaving 8 bases between them. Overall study findings and caveats: Naive subsets, compared against memory subsets, generally had larger estimated richness values. Tissue TCR repertoires likely differ from these blood-only repertoires. When compared with the clonotypes that were shared by all four sorted-subset donors, the non-shared clonotypes turned out to have lower generation probabilities.

A note on this clone: Its antigen remains unknown.

The sequence was obtained from a man younger than 40 in good health. What was sequenced was naive CD4+ T cells sorted from blood. Specified subset: CD45RA+ positively selected. V usage is TRBV6-4 and J usage is TRBJ2-7; D tentatively fits TRBD1 or TRBD2 (5 bases each). This chain's CDR3 is CASSRDVSYEQYF. The CDR3 nucleotides are TGTGCCAGCAGTCGGGACGTCTCCTACGAGCAGTACTTC.